The present entry profiles one TCR beta chain with its context. The entry originates in a study of T cell changes during pregnancy in multiple sclerosis. The CDR3 length is 15 residues. Germline V gene lookup returns CDR1 LNHNV and CDR2 YYDKDF (reference sequence). With 1 base removed from V and 5 bases from J, the gap between germline ends came to 12 bases. Measured with immunoSEQ multiplex PCR; TCRdb has only the in-frame clones, and not every one. Found here are under 100,000 clones, 94% of them singletons; the top ten hold roughly 2.5%. The chain recombines TRBV15 with TRBJ1-5; D is undetermined. The input for sequencing was peripheral blood, taken in the third trimester of pregnancy. The receptor comes from a female donor with multiple sclerosis, enrolled in a pregnancy study. Here the CDR3 reads CATSRVAGGDQPQHF. The CDR3 DNA sequence: TGTGCCACCAGCAGAGTAGCGGGAGGCGATCAGCCCCAGCATTTT.